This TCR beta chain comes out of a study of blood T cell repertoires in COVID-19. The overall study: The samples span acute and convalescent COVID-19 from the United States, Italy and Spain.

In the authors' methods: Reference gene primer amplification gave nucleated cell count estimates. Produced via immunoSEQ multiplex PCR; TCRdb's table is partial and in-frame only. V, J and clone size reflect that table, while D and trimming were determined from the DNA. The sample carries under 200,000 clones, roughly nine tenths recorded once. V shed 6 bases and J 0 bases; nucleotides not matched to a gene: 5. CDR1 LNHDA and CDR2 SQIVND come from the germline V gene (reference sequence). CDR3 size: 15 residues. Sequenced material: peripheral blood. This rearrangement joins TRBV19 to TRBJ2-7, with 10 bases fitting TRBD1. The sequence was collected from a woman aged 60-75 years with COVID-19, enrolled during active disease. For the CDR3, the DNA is TGTGCCAGTAGCAGGGGACAGGGGATCTCCTACGAGCAGTACTTC. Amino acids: CASSRGQGISYEQYF.